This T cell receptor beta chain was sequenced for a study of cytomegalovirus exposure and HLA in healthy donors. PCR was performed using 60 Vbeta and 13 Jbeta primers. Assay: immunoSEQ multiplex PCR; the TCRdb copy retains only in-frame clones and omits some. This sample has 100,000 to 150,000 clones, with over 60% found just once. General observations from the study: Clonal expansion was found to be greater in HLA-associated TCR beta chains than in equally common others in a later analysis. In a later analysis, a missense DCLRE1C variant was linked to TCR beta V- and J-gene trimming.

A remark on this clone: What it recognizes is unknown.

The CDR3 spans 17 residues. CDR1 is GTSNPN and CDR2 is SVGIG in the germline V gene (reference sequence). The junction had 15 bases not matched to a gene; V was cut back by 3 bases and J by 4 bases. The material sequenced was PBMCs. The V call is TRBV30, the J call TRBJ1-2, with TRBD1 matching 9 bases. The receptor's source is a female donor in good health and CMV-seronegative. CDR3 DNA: TGTGCCTGGAGCGCCCGTGGGGGGACAGGGCTAATCTATGGCTACACCTTC. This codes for CAWSARGGTGLIYGYTF.